This T cell receptor beta chain was sequenced in a study of Graves' ophthalmopathy and Graves' hyperthyroidism. Study in general: Stable hyperthyroid donors showed no ophthalmopathy during 18 months follow-up. Study-wide findings and caveats: Most expanded clonotypes from thyroid (those above 0.001 frequency) were also found in blood.

Unmatched junction bases numbered 8, after V lost 6 bases and J lost 5 bases. The CDR3 runs 15 residues. Uncontrolled infections, other autoimmune diseases, pregnancy or lactation barred patients from enrollment. Clinical symptoms and serum thyroxine were used for diagnosis; TRAb, thyroid ultrasound and orbital computed tomography were also relied on. CDR3 regions of TCR beta were amplified from RNA transcripts. A first-round RT-PCR used HTBI primers, followed by a second-round multiplex PCR. TCRdb processed the multiplex PCR reads anew with MiXCR; each CDR3 protein has one entry. Here the sample spans more than 1,000,000 distinct CDR3 sequences, about two fifths being singletons. Comments on this clonotype: What it recognizes is unknown.

Sequenced material: peripheral blood or thyroid tissue (not recorded which). The rearrangement uses TRBV12-3 or TRBV12-4 and TRBJ2-5, with TRBD2 matching 11 bases. This receptor was identified in an adult man with Graves' hyperthyroidism. The CDR3 region is CASRIAGGTRETQYF. The DNA of the CDR3 is TGTGCCAGCAGAATAGCGGGAGGGACGAGGGAGACCCAGTACTTC.